This TCR beta chain was obtained from a study of Graves' ophthalmopathy and Graves' hyperthyroidism. Study as a whole: If no ophthalmopathy appeared within 18 months of follow-up, hyperthyroidism was termed stable. Study-level results: Blood shared most expanded thyroid clonotypes above 0.001 frequency. Ophthalmopathy progression was predicted by the model at less than 71% sensitivity and 72% to 80% specificity.

For repertoire sequencing, the TCR beta CDR3 regions were amplified from RNA transcripts. In the first round, RT-PCR was carried out with HTBI primers, and a multiplex PCR formed the second round. TCRdb called the multiplex PCR reads again in MiXCR, with one record for every CDR3 protein. The sample lists around 1.1 million distinct CDR3 sequences, about 35% seen once, with around 10% in the top ten. Germline values: CDR1 SGHTS, CDR2 YDEGEE. The CDR3 covers 17 residues. The V and J ends lost 4 bases and 0 bases respectively, with 19 bases between them. This clonotype occurred a few times. What it recognizes is unknown. The diagnostic workup employed clinical symptoms, serum thyroxine, TRAb, thyroid ultrasound and orbital computed tomography.

This TCR was recovered from an adult man with Graves' hyperthyroidism. The sequencing input was peripheral blood or thyroid tissue (not recorded which). The rearrangement joins TRBV5-8 to TRBJ2-5; D is perhaps TRBD1 (6 bases). The CDR3 loop reads CASSGVEDRRYQETQYF. CDR3 nucleotide sequence: TGTGCCAGCAGCGGGGTCGAAGACAGGCGGTACCAAGAGACCCAGTACTTC.